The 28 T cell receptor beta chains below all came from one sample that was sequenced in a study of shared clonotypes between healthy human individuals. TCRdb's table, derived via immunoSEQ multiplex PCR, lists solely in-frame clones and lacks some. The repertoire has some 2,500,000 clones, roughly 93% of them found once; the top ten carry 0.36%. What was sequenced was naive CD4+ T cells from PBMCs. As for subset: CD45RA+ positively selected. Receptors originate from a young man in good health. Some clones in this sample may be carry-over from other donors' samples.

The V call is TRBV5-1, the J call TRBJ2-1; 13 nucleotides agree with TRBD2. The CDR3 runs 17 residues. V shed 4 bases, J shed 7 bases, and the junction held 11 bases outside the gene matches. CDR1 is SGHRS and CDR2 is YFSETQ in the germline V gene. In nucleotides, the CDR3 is TGCGCCAGCAGCGATAGGACTAGCGGGAGAGGGTTGAATGAGCAGTTCTTC. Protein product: CASSDRTSGRGLNEQFF.

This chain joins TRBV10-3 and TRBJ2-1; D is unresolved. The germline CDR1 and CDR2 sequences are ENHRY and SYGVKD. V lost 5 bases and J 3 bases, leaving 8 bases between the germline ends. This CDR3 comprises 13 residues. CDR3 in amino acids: CAISPRIYNEQFF. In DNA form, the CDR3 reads TGTGCCATCAGTCCACGGATCTACAATGAGCAGTTCTTC.

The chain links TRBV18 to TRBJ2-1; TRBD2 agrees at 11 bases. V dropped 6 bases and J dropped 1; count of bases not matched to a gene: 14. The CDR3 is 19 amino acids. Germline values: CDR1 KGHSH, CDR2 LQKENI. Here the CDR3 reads CASSLPVTSGSWSYNEQFF. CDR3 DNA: TGTGCCAGCTCCTTGCCCGTTACTAGCGGGAGTTGGTCCTACAATGAGCAGTTCTTC.

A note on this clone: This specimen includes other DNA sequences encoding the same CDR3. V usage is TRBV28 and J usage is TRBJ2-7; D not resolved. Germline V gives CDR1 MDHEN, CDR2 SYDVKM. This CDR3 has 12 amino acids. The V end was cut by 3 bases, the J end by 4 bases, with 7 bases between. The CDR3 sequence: CASSLVGYEQYF. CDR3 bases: TGTGCCAGCAGTTTGGTGGGATACGAGCAGTACTTC.

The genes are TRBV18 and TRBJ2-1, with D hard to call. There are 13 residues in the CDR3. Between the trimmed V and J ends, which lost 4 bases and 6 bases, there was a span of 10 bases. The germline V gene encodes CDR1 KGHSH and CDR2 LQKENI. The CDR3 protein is CASSHRTFNEQFF. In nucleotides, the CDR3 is TGTGCCAGCTCACACCGTACTTTCAATGAGCAGTTCTTC.

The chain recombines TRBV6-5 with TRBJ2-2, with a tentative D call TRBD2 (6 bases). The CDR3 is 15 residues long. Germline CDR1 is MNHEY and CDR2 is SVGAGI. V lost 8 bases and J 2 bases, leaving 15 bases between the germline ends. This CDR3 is CASRPSEKNTGELFF. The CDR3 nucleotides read TGTGCCAGCCGTCCTAGCGAGAAAAACACCGGGGAGCTGTTTTTT.

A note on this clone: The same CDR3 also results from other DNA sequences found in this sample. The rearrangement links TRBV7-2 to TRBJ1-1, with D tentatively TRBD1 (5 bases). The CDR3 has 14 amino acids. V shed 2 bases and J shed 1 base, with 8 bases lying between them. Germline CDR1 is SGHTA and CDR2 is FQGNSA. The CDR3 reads CASSLQGKNTEAFF. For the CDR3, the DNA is TGTGCCAGCAGCTTACAGGGCAAGAACACTGAAGCTTTCTTT.

CDR3 region: CATSRPPMDRNNEKLFF. CDR3 in DNA: TGTGCCACCAGCAGACCCCCCATGGACAGGAATAATGAAAAACTGTTTTTT. V usage is TRBV15 and J usage is TRBJ1-4; TRBD1 matches at 7 bases. The V gene end was trimmed by 2 bases and the J gene end by 4 bases; junction bases not matched to a gene: 10. CDR3 length: 17 amino acids. Germline CDR1 reads LNHNV; CDR2 reads YYDKDF (reference sequence).

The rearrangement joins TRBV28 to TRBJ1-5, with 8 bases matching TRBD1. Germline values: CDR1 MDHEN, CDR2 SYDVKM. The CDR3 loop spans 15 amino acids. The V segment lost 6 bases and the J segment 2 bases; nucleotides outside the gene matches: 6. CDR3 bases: TGTGCCAGCAGGCGACCGGGACAGGGCAATCAGCCCCAGCATTTT. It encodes CASRRPGQGNQPQHF.

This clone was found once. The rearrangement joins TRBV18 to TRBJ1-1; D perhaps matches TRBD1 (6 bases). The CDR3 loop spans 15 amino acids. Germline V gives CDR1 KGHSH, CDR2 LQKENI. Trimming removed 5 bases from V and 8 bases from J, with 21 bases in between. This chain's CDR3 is CASSSPGLSGTEAFF. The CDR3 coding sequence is TGTGCCAGCTCATCTCCGGGGCTCTCTGGGACAGAAGCTTTCTTT.

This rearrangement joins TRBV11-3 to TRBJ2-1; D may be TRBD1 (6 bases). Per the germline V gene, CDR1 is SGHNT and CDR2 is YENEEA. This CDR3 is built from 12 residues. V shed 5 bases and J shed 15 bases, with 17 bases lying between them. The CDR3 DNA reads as TGTGCCAGCAGCGGGGGCGGGTTAGTCCGGTTCTTC. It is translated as CASSGGGLVRFF.

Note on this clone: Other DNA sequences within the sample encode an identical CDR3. CDR3 loop: CASSYLGEKLFF. In nucleotides, the CDR3 is TGTGCCAGCAGTTACCTCGGTGAAAAACTGTTTTTT. The V gene is TRBV6-5, the J gene TRBJ1-4, with unresolved D. Germline CDR1 is MNHEY and CDR2 is SVGAGI. The CDR3 is 12 residues long. V lost 2 bases to trimming and J lost 7 bases, with 5 bases between them.

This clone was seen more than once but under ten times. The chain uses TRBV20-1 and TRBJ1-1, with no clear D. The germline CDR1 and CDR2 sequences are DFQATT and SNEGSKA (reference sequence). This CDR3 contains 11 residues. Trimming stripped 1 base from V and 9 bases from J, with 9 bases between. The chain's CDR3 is CSARGSPQAFF. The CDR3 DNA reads TGCAGTGCTAGAGGTTCGCCCCAAGCTTTCTTT.

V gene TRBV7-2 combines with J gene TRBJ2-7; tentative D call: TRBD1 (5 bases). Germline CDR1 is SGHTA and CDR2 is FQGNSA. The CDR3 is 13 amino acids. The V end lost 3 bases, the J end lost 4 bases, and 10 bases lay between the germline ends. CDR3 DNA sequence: TGTGCCAGCAGCTTCGACAGAACATACGAGCAGTACTTC. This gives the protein CASSFDRTYEQYF.

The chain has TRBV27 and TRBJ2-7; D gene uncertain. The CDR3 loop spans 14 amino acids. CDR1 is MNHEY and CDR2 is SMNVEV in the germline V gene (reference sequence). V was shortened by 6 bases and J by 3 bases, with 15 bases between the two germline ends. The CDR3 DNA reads TGTGCCAGCAGCCGCTTGGAGCCCGTCTACGAGCAGTACTTC. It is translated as CASSRLEPVYEQYF.

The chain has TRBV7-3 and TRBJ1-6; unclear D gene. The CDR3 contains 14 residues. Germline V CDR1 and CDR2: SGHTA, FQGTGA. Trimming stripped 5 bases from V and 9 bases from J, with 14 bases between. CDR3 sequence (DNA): TGTGCCAGCAGCATTGACGCGGGGTCTTCACCCCTCCACTTT. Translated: CASSIDAGSSPLHF.

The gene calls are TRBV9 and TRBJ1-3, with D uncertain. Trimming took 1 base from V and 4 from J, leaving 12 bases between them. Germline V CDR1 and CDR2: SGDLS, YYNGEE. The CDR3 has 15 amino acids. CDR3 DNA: TGTGCCAGCAGCGTACTCCCCACGGGGGGAAACACCATATATTTT. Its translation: CASSVLPTGGNTIYF.

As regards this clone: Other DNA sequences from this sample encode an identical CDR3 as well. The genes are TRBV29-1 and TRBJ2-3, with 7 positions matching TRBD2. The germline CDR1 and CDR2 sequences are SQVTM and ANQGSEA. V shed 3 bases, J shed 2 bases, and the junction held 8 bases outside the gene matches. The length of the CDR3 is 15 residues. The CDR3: CSVEGASGSTDTQYF. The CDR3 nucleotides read TGCAGCGTTGAGGGTGCTAGCGGTTCCACAGATACGCAGTATTTT.

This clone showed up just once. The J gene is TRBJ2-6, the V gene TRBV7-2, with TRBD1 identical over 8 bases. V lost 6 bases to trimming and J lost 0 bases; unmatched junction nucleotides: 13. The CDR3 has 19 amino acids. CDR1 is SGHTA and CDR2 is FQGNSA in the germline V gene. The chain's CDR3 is CASSILGDRFNSGANVLTF. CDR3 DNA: TGTGCCAGCAGTATTTTAGGGGACAGGTTTAACTCTGGGGCCAACGTCCTGACTTTC.

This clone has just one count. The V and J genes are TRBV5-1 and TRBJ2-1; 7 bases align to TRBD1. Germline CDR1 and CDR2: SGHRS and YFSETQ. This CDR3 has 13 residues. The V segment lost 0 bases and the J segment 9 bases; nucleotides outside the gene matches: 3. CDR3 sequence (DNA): TGCGCCAGCAGCTTGGTGGCAGGGGGTGAGCAGTTCTTC. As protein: CASSLVAGGEQFF.

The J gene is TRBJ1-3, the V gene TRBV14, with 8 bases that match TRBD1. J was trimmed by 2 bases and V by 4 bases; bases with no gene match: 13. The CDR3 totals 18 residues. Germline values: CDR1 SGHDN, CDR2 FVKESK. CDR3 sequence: CASSPGWTGKRAGNTIYF. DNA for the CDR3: TGTGCCAGCAGCCCGGGATGGACAGGGAAAAGGGCTGGAAACACCATATATTTT.

In DNA form, the CDR3 reads TGTGCCAGTCACCGGGACAGGGGTTACGAGCAGTACTTC. Its protein is CASHRDRGYEQYF. This chain joins TRBV2 and TRBJ2-7; 10 nucleotides agree with TRBD1. The CDR3 runs 13 residues. The germline V gene has CDR1 SNHLY and CDR2 FYNNEI. The V gene end was trimmed by 9 bases and the J gene end by 4 bases; junction bases not matched to a gene: 6.

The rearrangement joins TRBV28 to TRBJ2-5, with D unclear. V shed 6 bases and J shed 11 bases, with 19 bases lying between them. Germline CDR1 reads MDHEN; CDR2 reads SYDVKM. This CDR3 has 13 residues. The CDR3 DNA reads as TGTGCCAGCAGCCCAAACCCCCATTTAGAGCAGTACTTC. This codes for CASSPNPHLEQYF.

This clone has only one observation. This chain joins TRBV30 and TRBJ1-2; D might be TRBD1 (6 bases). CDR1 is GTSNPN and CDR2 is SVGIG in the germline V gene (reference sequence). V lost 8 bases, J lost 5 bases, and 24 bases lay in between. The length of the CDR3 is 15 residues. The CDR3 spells CARGPRQAGEYGYTF. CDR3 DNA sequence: TGTGCCCGTGGCCCCAGACAGGCTGGAGAATATGGCTACACCTTC.

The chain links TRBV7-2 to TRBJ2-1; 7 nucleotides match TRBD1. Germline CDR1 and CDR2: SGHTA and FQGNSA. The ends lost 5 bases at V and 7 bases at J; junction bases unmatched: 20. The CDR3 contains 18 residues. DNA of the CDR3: TGTGCCAGCAGCCCAATCCTCAAAACGACAGGGCGTAGGAATGAGCAGTTCTTC. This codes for CASSPILKTTGRRNEQFF.

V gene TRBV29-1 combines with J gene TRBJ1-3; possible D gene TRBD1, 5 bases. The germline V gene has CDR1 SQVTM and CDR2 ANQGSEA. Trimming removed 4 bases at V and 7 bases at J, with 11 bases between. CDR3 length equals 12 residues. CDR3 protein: CSVVGSGNTIYF. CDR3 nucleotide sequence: TGCAGCGTTGTGGGTTCAGGGAACACCATATATTTT.

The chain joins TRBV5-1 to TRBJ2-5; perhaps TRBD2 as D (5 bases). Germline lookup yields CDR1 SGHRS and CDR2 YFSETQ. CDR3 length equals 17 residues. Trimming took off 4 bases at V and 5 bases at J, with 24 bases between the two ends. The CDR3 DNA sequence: TGCGCCAGCAGCGCTTCAGTTCGGTTAGGTTCGGGGGAGACCCAGTACTTC. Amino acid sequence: CASSASVRLGSGETQYF. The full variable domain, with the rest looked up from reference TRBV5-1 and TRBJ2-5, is KAGVTQTPRYLIKTRGQQVTLSCSPISGHRSVSWYQQTPGQGLQFLFEYFSETQRNKGNFPGRFSGRQFSNSRSEMNVSTLELGDSALYLCASSASVRLGSGETQYFGPGTRLLVL.

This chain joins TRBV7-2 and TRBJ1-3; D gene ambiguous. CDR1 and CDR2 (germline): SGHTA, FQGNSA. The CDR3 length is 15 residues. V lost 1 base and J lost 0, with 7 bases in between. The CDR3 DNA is TGTGCCAGCAGCTTAGAGGCATACTCTGGAAACACCATATATTTT. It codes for CASSLEAYSGNTIYF.